This T cell receptor (beta chain) was recorded in a study of CXCR3-negative and CXCR3-positive naive CD8 T cells. Findings and caveats of the study: Comparison of naive cells showed more hydrophobic TRB CDR3s in CXCR3-positive than in CXCR3-negative naive cells. Naive subsets expressed similar surface CD5; TRB CDR3 features served to infer TCR strength.

The germline V gene encodes CDR1 MNHEY and CDR2 SVGAGI. The CDR3 has 20 residues. Of note for this clonotype: What it recognizes is unknown.

The authors made the TRB cDNA libraries by 5' RACE using UMI labels. TCRdb reprocessed the 5' RACE reads and reports one entry per CDR3 protein, with no DNA. This sample's table reports over 95,000 distinct CDR3 sequences. The TCR originated in a human donor in good health. Some clones in this sample may be carry-over from other donors' samples. This chain uses TRBV6-5 with TRBJ2-3; lacking DNA, the TRBD2 call made by TCRdb goes unchecked. Sequencing was done on a sample of naive CXCR3+ CD8+ T cells from blood. The subset is: CD45RO-CCR7+CD27+CD95- naive CD8+ T cells expressing CXCR3 (TNR3+). This CDR3 is CASSYSDSGRASFSTDTQYF.